The 24 T cell receptor beta chains reported below all come from one sample, sequenced in a study of T cell responses to AZD1222 COVID-19 vaccine. Sequenced by immunoSEQ multiplex PCR; TCRdb stores in-frame clones only, minus some. The sample has some 150,000 clones; around nine tenths are singletons. This material consisted of peripheral blood, taken on day 0 of MenACWY control vaccination. The receptor set was obtained from an adult in good health.

The chain uses TRBV9 and TRBJ1-1; 7 bases line up with TRBD1. In germline, CDR1 is SGDLS, CDR2 YYNGEE. Trimming removed 2 bases from V and 0 bases from J; junction bases left unmatched: 4. CDR3 length: 15 residues. The CDR3 protein is CASSVGQVMNTEAFF. The CDR3 DNA sequence: TGTGCCAGCAGCGTTGGACAGGTAATGAACACTGAAGCTTTCTTT.

This rearrangement joins TRBV5-6 to TRBJ1-1; maybe TRBD1 (6 bases). The germline CDR1 and CDR2 sequences are SGHDT and YYEEEE. This CDR3 region has 15 residues. V lost 4 bases, J lost 4 bases, and 17 bases lay in between. The CDR3 protein is CASSLSGERATEAFF. The CDR3 DNA is TGTGCCAGCAGCCTCTCAGGGGAGAGGGCCACTGAAGCTTTCTTT.

V is TRBV18 and J is TRBJ1-1; no definite D call. Germline V gene data show CDR1 as KGHSH and CDR2 as LQKENI. CDR3 length equals 13 residues. Trimming took off 3 bases at V and 2 bases at J, with 7 bases between the two ends. The CDR3 DNA follows: TGTGCCAGCTCACCGGCACAAAACACTGAAGCTTTCTTT. Translation gives CASSPAQNTEAFF.

On this clone: Other DNA sequences in this specimen translate into the identical CDR3. The rearrangement links TRBV5-1 to TRBJ1-4; 8 bases line up with TRBD1. The germline gives CDR1 SGHRS, CDR2 YFSETQ. V lost 0 bases and J lost 5; bases outside the gene matches: 0. The CDR3 extends over 14 amino acids. The CDR3 DNA sequence: TGCGCCAGCAGCTTGGGACAGGGGAATGAAAAACTGTTTTTT. This codes for CASSLGQGNEKLFF.

This clone was seen only a few times. The chain is built from TRBV18 and TRBJ1-1; possible D gene TRBD1, 6 bases. The germline V gene has CDR1 KGHSH and CDR2 LQKENI. The CDR3 has 14 residues. V dropped 6 bases and J dropped 0 bases, with 11 bases sitting between them. Here the CDR3 DNA reads TGTGCCAGCTCCGGACAGAGTTTGAACACTGAAGCTTTCTTT. Translated: CASSGQSLNTEAFF.

V is TRBV19 and J is TRBJ1-1, with unresolved D. Trimming stripped 5 bases from V and 5 bases from J, with 15 bases between. This CDR3 is built from 14 residues. Germline V gene lookup returns CDR1 LNHDA and CDR2 SQIVND (reference sequence). In nucleotides, the CDR3 is TGTGCCAGTAGTCCCTGGGCCCTTGGGACTGAAGCTTTCTTT. Encoded protein: CASSPWALGTEAFF.

The V call is TRBV10-2, the J call TRBJ2-3; TRBD1 aligns across 7 bases. The junction had 10 bases not matched to a gene; V was cut back by 7 bases and J by 9 bases. Germline lookup yields CDR1 WSHSY and CDR2 SAAADI. This CDR3 comprises 13 residues. CDR3 region: CASTLAQGQTQYF. CDR3 sequence (DNA): TGCGCCAGCACTCTAGCCCAGGGACAGACGCAGTATTTT.

The J gene is TRBJ2-1, the V gene TRBV7-8; 15 bases agree with TRBD2. This CDR3 region has 14 residues. Germline CDR1 and CDR2: SGHVS and FQNEAQ. V lost 1 base, J lost 15 bases, and 4 bases stayed unmatched. The CDR3 region is CASSLGTSGRAPFF. In DNA, the CDR3 is TGTGCCAGCAGCTTAGGGACTAGCGGGAGGGCGCCGTTCTTC.

V usage is TRBV11-2 and J usage is TRBJ1-2, with 9 bases lining up with TRBD1. In germline, CDR1 is SGHAT, CDR2 FQNNGV. The CDR3 runs to 15 residues. V gave up 0 bases and J gave up 4 bases; unmatched junction bases: 3. The CDR3 DNA sequence: TGTGCCAGCAGCTTAGATCCGGGACAGGGCTATGGCTACACCTTC. Translating gives CASSLDPGQGYGYTF.

CDR3 DNA sequence: TGCGCCAGCAGCTTCATAGTCCGGGACACTGAAGCTTTCTTT. This codes for CASSFIVRDTEAFF. The rearrangement uses TRBV5-1 and TRBJ1-1; D remains unclear. The CDR3 consists of 14 residues. The germline V gene has CDR1 SGHRS and CDR2 YFSETQ. V lost 2 bases, J lost 3 bases, and 11 bases lay in between.

The chain recombines TRBV27 with TRBJ2-1; tentative D call: TRBD2 (6 bases). Trimming shortened V by 7 bases and J by 7 bases, and 14 bases separated the two germline ends. Germline V gives CDR1 MNHEY, CDR2 SMNVEV (reference sequence). The CDR3 is 13 residues long. The CDR3 loop is CASKELAWNEQFF. CDR3 DNA sequence: TGTGCCAGCAAGGAACTAGCTTGGAATGAGCAGTTCTTC.

The V call is TRBV14, the J call TRBJ2-7, with a tentative D call TRBD2 (6 bases). Germline V gene sequence: CDR1 SGHDN, CDR2 FVKESK. The CDR3 consists of 16 residues. V dropped 0 bases and J dropped 4 bases, with 16 bases sitting between them. DNA for the CDR3: TGTGCCAGCAGCCAAGAATCGTCGGCAGGGAGGTACGAGCAGTACTTC. Translated, it gives CASSQESSAGRYEQYF.

The rearrangement links TRBV30 to TRBJ2-5; TRBD1 matches 9 bases. The germline CDR1 and CDR2 sequences are GTSNPN and SVGIG (reference sequence). This CDR3 is built from 14 residues. J was trimmed by 4 bases and V by 2 bases; bases with no gene match: 5. The CDR3 DNA follows: TGTGCCTGGAGTATACTGACAGGGGGAGAGACCCAGTACTTC. Amino acids: CAWSILTGGETQYF.

The V call is TRBV29-1, the J call TRBJ2-3, with 11 bases fitting TRBD2. Germline-derived CDR1 and CDR2 are SQVTM and ANQGSEA. J lost 0 bases, V lost 6 bases, and 5 bases had no gene match. The CDR3 runs 15 residues. The CDR3, as DNA: TGCAGCGTGAGGGGACTAGCGGCTAGCACAGATACGCAGTATTTT. It specifies CSVRGLAASTDTQYF.

The CDR3 loop reads CASSPLKQGTSSPLHF. For the CDR3, the DNA is TGTGCCAGCAGCCCCTTAAAACAGGGGACGAGTTCACCCCTCCACTTT. The chain is built from TRBV7-8 and TRBJ1-6; 7 nucleotides line up with TRBD1. This CDR3 comprises 16 residues. The ends lost 5 bases at V and 9 bases at J; junction bases unmatched: 13. CDR1 is SGHVS, CDR2 FQNEAQ, per germline.

The chain links TRBV6-5 to TRBJ1-6; TRBD1 matches at 10 bases. Germline V lookup: CDR1 MNHEY, CDR2 SVGAGI. The CDR3 is 15 amino acids. V lost 6 bases, J lost 10 bases, and 9 bases stayed unmatched. CDR3 sequence reads: CASSEGQGIGSPLHF. CDR3 in DNA: TGTGCCAGCAGCGAGGGACAGGGGATAGGGTCACCCCTCCACTTT.

V usage is TRBV5-1 and J usage is TRBJ1-1; D is uncertain. CDR3 length: 16 residues. The V end was cut by 0 bases, the J end by 0 bases, with 12 bases between. Germline V gene sequence: CDR1 SGHRS, CDR2 YFSETQ. The CDR3 nucleotides are TGCGCCAGCAGCTTGGTGGGCCCAACGTTGAACACTGAAGCTTTCTTT. Its translation: CASSLVGPTLNTEAFF.

This clone was recorded once. The CDR3 sequence: CATTDGMNTEAFF. The CDR3 coding sequence is TGTGCCACCACGGACGGGATGAACACTGAAGCTTTCTTT. The rearrangement links TRBV15 to TRBJ1-1; D is undetermined. The V end lost 7 bases, the J end lost 0 bases, and 9 bases lay between the germline ends. CDR1 LNHNV and CDR2 YYDKDF come from the germline V gene (reference sequence). The CDR3 covers 13 residues.

V usage is TRBV29-1 and J usage is TRBJ2-3; the D gene could be TRBD1 or TRBD2 (6 bases each). Deletions cut 5 bases from V and 1 base from J, with 22 bases between. Per germline, CDR1 SQVTM and CDR2 ANQGSEA. The CDR3 covers 17 residues. CDR3: CSVPREVGGAGTDTQYF. In DNA, the CDR3 is TGCAGCGTTCCCAGGGAAGTCGGGGGCGCAGGCACAGATACGCAGTATTTT.

This rearrangement joins TRBV6-1 to TRBJ1-5; D is uncertain. The CDR3 length is 16 residues. V was cut by 2 bases and J by 2 bases, with 13 bases left in between. CDR1 and CDR2 (germline): MNHNS, SASEGT. CDR3 amino acids: CASSEWGGHGNQPQHF. The DNA of the CDR3 is TGTGCCAGCAGTGAATGGGGAGGGCATGGCAATCAGCCCCAGCATTTT.

The chain couples TRBV11-2 to TRBJ1-3, with D uncertain. CDR1 and CDR2 from the germline V gene are SGHAT and FQNNGV. Trimming removed 0 bases from V and 0 bases from J, with 12 bases in between. The CDR3 consists of 17 residues. CDR3 DNA: TGTGCCAGCAGCTTAGATGAGGTCAGGAGCTCTGGAAACACCATATATTTT. Its translation is CASSLDEVRSSGNTIYF.

V is TRBV24-1 and J is TRBJ2-5; weak D call: TRBD1 (5 bases). The germline gives CDR1 KGHDR, CDR2 SFDVKD. The V end lost 4 bases, the J end lost 3 bases, and 8 bases lay between the germline ends. The CDR3 has 13 residues. The chain's CDR3 is CATSDLGEETQYF. CDR3 coding DNA: TGTGCCACCAGTGACCTAGGGGAAGAGACCCAGTACTTC.

The J gene is TRBJ2-1, the V gene TRBV15; tentative D call: TRBD1 (5 bases). The CDR3 is 15 amino acids. Deletions cut 5 bases from V and 7 bases from J, with 18 bases between. CDR1 LNHNV and CDR2 YYDKDF come from the germline V gene (reference sequence). The CDR3 protein is CATSSLPGLPNEQFF. Here the CDR3 DNA reads TGTGCCACCAGCTCCCTTCCAGGGCTTCCGAATGAGCAGTTCTTC.

The chain combines TRBV7-8 with TRBJ1-5; D gene ambiguous. Germline V gene data show CDR1 as SGHVS and CDR2 as FQNEAQ. The V gene lost 5 bases and the J gene lost 2 bases, with 10 bases spanning the gap. The CDR3 has 14 amino acids. In DNA form, the CDR3 reads TGTGCCAGCAGCCGCGGACCGCGCAATCAGCCCCAGCATTTT. Its translation: CASSRGPRNQPQHF.